These 30 T cell receptor beta chains came from one sample sequenced in a study of shared clonotypes between healthy human individuals. The assay was immunoSEQ multiplex PCR, and TCRdb's table has in-frame clones only and misses some. Among around 940,000 clones listed, over 75% were seen once. Sequenced input: memory CD4+ T cells sorted from blood. Subset: CD45RA-negative fraction. The source of these receptors is a man younger than 30 in good health.

CDR3 loop: CASSPSLALNQQFF. CDR3 DNA sequence: TGTGCCAGCTCACCCTCACTAGCCCTAAATCAGCAGTTCTTC. The J gene is TRBJ2-1, the V gene TRBV18; D may be TRBD2 (6 bases). V lost 3 bases to trimming and J lost 11 bases, with 17 bases between them. Germline values: CDR1 KGHSH, CDR2 LQKENI. This CDR3 is 14 amino acids long.

The chain joins TRBV5-1 to TRBJ1-4; D ambiguous. In germline, CDR1 is SGHRS, CDR2 YFSETQ. The CDR3 sequence is 12 residues long. V gave up 4 bases and J gave up 4 bases, with 5 bases separating them. CDR3 DNA sequence: TGCGCCAGCAGCGAGGGTAATGAAAAACTGTTTTTT. Its protein is CASSEGNEKLFF.

The genes are TRBV5-1 and TRBJ2-7; D ambiguous. The CDR3 is 12 residues long. Trimming stripped 3 bases from V and 0 bases from J, with 4 bases between. The germline gives CDR1 SGHRS, CDR2 YFSETQ. In DNA, the CDR3 is TGCGCCAGCAGCTCGAACTCCTACGAGCAGTACTTC. Its protein product is CASSSNSYEQYF.

The chain recombines TRBV6-6 with TRBJ1-2; 9 nucleotides line up with TRBD1. CDR3 size: 13 residues. The germline gives CDR1 MNHNY, CDR2 SVGAGI (reference sequence). Trimming took 7 bases from V and 6 from J; bases not matched to a gene: 6. CDR3 nucleotides: TGTGCCAGCAATGACAGGGGGATGAATGGCTACACCTTC. It translates to CASNDRGMNGYTF.

J is TRBJ2-7 and V is TRBV7-9; TRBD2 is a possible D gene (5 bases). The CDR3 contains 16 residues. Germline CDR1 is SEHNR and CDR2 is FQNEAQ (reference sequence). Trimming stripped 5 bases from V and 2 bases from J, with 19 bases between. The CDR3 sequence is CASSAAGGRGPYEQYF. CDR3 in DNA: TGTGCCAGCAGCGCCGCCGGTGGGAGAGGTCCCTACGAGCAGTACTTC.

The chain joins TRBV2 to TRBJ2-7; D uncertain. The CDR3 contains 13 residues. V lost 2 bases, J lost 5 bases, and 10 bases lay in between. Germline assignment: CDR1 SNHLY and CDR2 FYNNEI. CDR3 region: CASSERRSHEQYF. For the CDR3, the DNA is TGTGCCAGCAGTGAACGCAGGAGTCACGAGCAGTACTTC.

The chain recombines TRBV5-1 with TRBJ2-1; D possibly corresponds to TRBD1 (6 bases). The length of the CDR3 is 13 residues. Trimming left V 6 bases short and J 9 bases short, with 16 bases between. Germline CDR1 SGHRS, CDR2 YFSETQ. CDR3 bases: TGCGCCAGCATAGCAGGGGATTTTGGTGAGCAGTTCTTC. Translated: CASIAGDFGEQFF.

The rearrangement uses TRBV12-2 and TRBJ1-6. TRBV12-2 is shown as a pseudogene. The CDR3 has 14 residues. The CDR3 DNA sequence: TGTGCAAGTCGCGACACGGCGGGGAATTCACCCCTCCACTTT. Its protein is CASRDTAGNSPLHF.

J is TRBJ1-2 and V is TRBV19; a weak D match, TRBD1 (5 bases). This CDR3 has 13 residues. V lost 7 bases and J 7 bases, leaving 16 bases between the germline ends. Germline values: CDR1 LNHDA, CDR2 SQIVND (reference sequence). The chain's CDR3 is CASIATGLGGYTF. The CDR3, as DNA: TGTGCCAGTATCGCCACAGGCTTGGGTGGCTACACCTTC.

The chain joins TRBV11-2 to TRBJ2-7; no definite D call. CDR1 SGHAT and CDR2 FQNNGV come from the germline V gene. V was clipped by 0 bases and J by 7 bases, with 10 bases between them. CDR3 size: 13 residues. CDR3: CASSLERVGEQYF. The CDR3 DNA sequence: TGTGCCAGCAGCTTAGAAAGGGTCGGTGAGCAGTACTTC.

This chain connects TRBV18 to TRBJ2-7; 8 bases agree with TRBD2. CDR3 length: 15 amino acids. Losses at the gene ends were 2 bases for V and 4 bases for J; bases not matched to a gene: 7. Germline assignment: CDR1 KGHSH and CDR2 LQKENI. CDR3 in amino acids: CASSPGAGGPYEQYF. The CDR3 DNA follows: TGTGCCAGCTCACCAGGGGCGGGGGGACCTTACGAGCAGTACTTC.

The CDR3 spells CASSPDGVSYSGNTIYF. The CDR3 DNA reads as TGTGCCAGCTCACCAGATGGAGTAAGCTACTCTGGAAACACCATATATTTT. V and J are TRBV18 and TRBJ1-3; D unresolved. Trimming cost V 2 bases and J 0 bases, with 14 bases left between them. The CDR3 totals 17 residues. Germline lookup yields CDR1 KGHSH and CDR2 LQKENI.

This clone was observed a handful of times. V usage is TRBV21-1 and J usage is TRBJ2-5; the table's D gene call, TRBD2, was not cross checked with the DNA. TRBV21-1 is given as a pseudogene. The CDR3 length is 14 residues. The CDR3 spells CASSKRVVSKTQYF. The CDR3 DNA sequence: TGTGCCAGCAGCAAGCGGGTAGTGAGTAAGACCCAGTACTTC.

The rearrangement joins TRBV11-2 to TRBJ2-3; 7 bases are a match to TRBD2. V was clipped by 5 bases and J by 2 bases; unmatched bases: 10. The germline V gene has CDR1 SGHAT and CDR2 FQNNGV. The CDR3 is made up of 16 amino acids. The CDR3 coding sequence is TGTGCCAGCAGCCCCACCGGGGGGAAACTCACAGATACGCAGTATTTT. As protein: CASSPTGGKLTDTQYF. Full variable domain (rest looked up from reference TRBV11-2 and TRBJ2-3): EAGVAQSPRYKIIEKRQSVAFWCNPISGHATLYWYQQILGQGPKLLIQFQNNGVVDDSQLPKDRFSAERLKGVDSTLKIQPAKLEDSAVYLCASSPTGGKLTDTQYFGPGTRLTVL.

The chain is built from TRBV6-1 and TRBJ2-3; 7 bases are a match to TRBD2. Germline assignment: CDR1 MNHNS and CDR2 SASEGT. The CDR3 contains 16 residues. The V and J ends lost 2 bases and 4 bases, in that order; junction bases with no gene match: 9. The CDR3 sequence: CASSESGGSVSDTQYF. CDR3 sequence (DNA): TGTGCCAGCAGTGAATCCGGCGGGAGTGTTTCAGATACGCAGTATTTT.

The chain has TRBV18 and TRBJ2-2; 7 positions match TRBD2. Germline V lookup: CDR1 KGHSH, CDR2 LQKENI. Trimming cost V 4 bases and J 4 bases; bases outside gene matches: 6. The CDR3 covers 15 residues. The CDR3 reads CASSRAGYGTGELFF. The CDR3 nucleotides read TGTGCCAGCTCACGAGCGGGGTATGGCACCGGGGAGCTGTTTTTT.

The rearrangement links TRBV28 to TRBJ1-1; 9 positions agree with TRBD1. Germline V CDR1 and CDR2: MDHEN, SYDVKM. V trimming: 6 bases; J trimming: 7 bases; junction bases outside the gene matches: 12. The CDR3 contains 15 residues. The CDR3 here is CASRLEQGANGEAFF. The CDR3 DNA reads as TGTGCCAGCAGGTTGGAACAGGGGGCGAATGGTGAAGCTTTCTTT.

The chain combines TRBV7-2 with TRBJ2-2; no definite D call. Trimming pared 1 base from V and 7 bases from J, leaving 16 bases between. Germline V lookup: CDR1 SGHTA, CDR2 FQGNSA. CDR3 length equals 16 residues. CDR3 amino acids: CASSLEAGRLNGELFF. DNA for the CDR3: TGTGCCAGCAGCTTAGAGGCTGGCAGGTTGAACGGGGAGCTGTTTTTT.

This clone was detected only a few times. The rearrangement joins TRBV19 to TRBJ1-2; D remains ambiguous. In germline, CDR1 is LNHDA, CDR2 SQIVND (reference sequence). Trimming took 7 bases from V and 7 from J, leaving 19 bases between them. This CDR3 has 14 residues. The CDR3 sequence is CASNSAPSKFGYTF. The CDR3 DNA is TGTGCCAGTAATTCGGCGCCATCAAAATTTGGCTACACCTTC.

The CDR3 sequence is CASSFFGSKYEQYF. The CDR3 DNA is TGTGCCAGCAGCTTCTTTGGATCAAAGTACGAGCAGTACTTC. The chain carries TRBV7-2 and TRBJ2-7; unclear D gene. From germline, CDR1 is SGHTA and CDR2 FQGNSA. The CDR3 runs 14 residues. The V end was cut by 3 bases, the J end by 4 bases, with 13 bases between.

V is TRBV11-2 and J is TRBJ2-1; D might be TRBD2 (5 bases). The V end lost 5 bases, the J end lost 0 bases, and 11 bases lay between the germline ends. The V gene's germline CDR1 is SGHAT and CDR2 FQNNGV. The CDR3 runs to 15 residues. The CDR3 bases are TGTGCCAGCAGCCCTCAGCGGAGCTCCTACAATGAGCAGTTCTTC. It yields the protein CASSPQRSSYNEQFF.

This chain links TRBV4-2 with TRBJ1-2, with 8 bases lining up with TRBD1. Germline assignment: CDR1 LGHNA and CDR2 YNFKEQ. V was clipped by 3 bases and J by 7 bases; unmatched bases: 10. The CDR3 is 15 residues long. In DNA form, the CDR3 reads TGTGCCAGCAGCCACCCGGACAGGGAGGTGGTTGGCTACACCTTC. As protein: CASSHPDREVVGYTF.

V and J are TRBV7-2 and TRBJ2-7; D remains unclear. V gave up 1 base and J gave up 9 bases, with 10 bases separating them. The CDR3 is made up of 12 amino acids. Germline V lookup: CDR1 SGHTA, CDR2 FQGNSA. The DNA for the CDR3 is TGTGCCAGCAGCTTAGACGGTACTGTGCAGTACTTC. The encoded protein is CASSLDGTVQYF.

This clone was seen repeatedly, ten times or more. The chain links TRBV30 to TRBJ1-3; 7 bases map to TRBD1. The length of the CDR3 is 16 residues. CDR1 GTSNPN and CDR2 SVGIG come from the germline V gene (reference sequence). The ends lost 1 base at V and 4 bases at J; junction bases unmatched: 10. In DNA, the CDR3 is TGTGCCTGGAGTGGGTTGACAGGGTTCGGGGGAAACACCATATATTTT. Translated, it gives CAWSGLTGFGGNTIYF.

J is TRBJ1-1 and V is TRBV2; possibly TRBD1 for D (6 bases). The CDR3 runs to 14 residues. Germline loops: CDR1 SNHLY, CDR2 FYNNEI. V lost 7 bases and J 0 bases, leaving 12 bases between the germline ends. The CDR3 sequence: CASTPQGLNTEAFF. The CDR3 DNA reads TGTGCCAGCACCCCTCAGGGGCTGAACACTGAAGCTTTCTTT.

The chain combines TRBV19 with TRBJ2-7; D may be TRBD2 (6 bases). CDR3 size: 15 residues. V was clipped by 3 bases and J by 0 bases, with 12 bases between them. From germline, CDR1 is LNHDA and CDR2 SQIVND (reference sequence). Written as DNA, the CDR3 is TGTGCCAGTAGTATCCTAGCGTCGGGCTCCTACGAGCAGTACTTC. It specifies CASSILASGSYEQYF. The full variable domain, with the rest looked up from reference TRBV19 and TRBJ2-7, is DGGITQSPKYLFRKEGQNVTLSCEQNLNHDAMYWYRQDPGQGLRLIYYSQIVNDFQKGDIAEGYSVSREKKESFPLTVTSAQKNPTAFYLCASSILASGSYEQYFGPGTRLTVT.

The chain carries TRBV2 and TRBJ2-7; TRBD1 agrees at 7 bases. Germline V CDR1 and CDR2: SNHLY, FYNNEI. The CDR3 runs 12 residues. The ends lost 9 bases at V and 7 bases at J; junction bases unmatched: 9. CDR3 residues: CASDEQGREQYF. The CDR3 nucleotides are TGTGCCAGTGATGAACAGGGGCGAGAGCAGTACTTC.

The chain has TRBV5-1 and TRBJ2-7, with 13 bases that match TRBD2. The trim removed 0 bases at V and 3 bases at J, leaving 6 bases unmatched. Germline assignment: CDR1 SGHRS and CDR2 YFSETQ. The CDR3 spans 17 residues. CDR3 loop: CASSLVPGTSGNYEQYF. The CDR3 nucleotides read TGCGCCAGCAGCTTGGTCCCTGGGACTAGCGGGAACTACGAGCAGTACTTC.

This clone has a single count. The gene calls are TRBV11-2 and TRBJ2-5; 11 nucleotides line up with TRBD2. V was pared by 1 base and J by 1 base, with 8 bases of the junction left unmatched. This CDR3 is built from 18 residues. Per germline, CDR1 SGHAT and CDR2 FQNNGV. As DNA, the CDR3 is TGTGCCAGCAGCTTAGGGGTCCTAGCGGGGGGTACCCAAGAGACCCAGTACTTC. It translates to CASSLGVLAGGTQETQYF.

The chain is built from TRBV7-2 and TRBJ2-1, with 12 nucleotides matching TRBD2. The CDR3 runs 15 residues. Germline CDR1 reads SGHTA; CDR2 reads FQGNSA. Trimming at V came to 4 bases and at J to 8 bases, leaving 6 bases not matched to a gene. The CDR3 loop reads CASSSSGRAPDEQFF. CDR3 DNA: TGTGCCAGCAGCTCTAGCGGGAGGGCTCCGGATGAGCAGTTCTTC.